This T cell receptor beta chain was recorded in a study of T cell repertoires in cytomegalovirus infection. One entry per CDR3 protein results from TCRdb running MiXCR on the reads. The repertoire includes approximately 910,000 distinct CDR3 sequences, around 29% of them detected once, and 11% to 15% sits in the top ten. Whole-study findings and limits: HLA-C-restricted TCR beta clonotypes specific for CMV led the ex vivo response. Summed frequency of public TCR beta families distinguished CMV carriers with the relevant HLA.

This clonotype was seen a few times. Its antigen is still unknown. CDR3 size: 14 residues. The V end was cut by 6 bases, the J end by 2 bases, with 14 bases between. Germline CDR1 reads SGHNT; CDR2 reads YYREEE (reference sequence). This clonotype was obtained from a human donor in good health (CMV status not recorded). Some clones in this sample may be carry-over from other donors' samples. Source: cultured CD8+ T cells from PBMCs, taken from culture after CMV antigen stimulation. V and J are TRBV5-4 and TRBJ1-1; D might be TRBD1 (6 bases). The CDR3 loop is CASTAQGFNTEAFF. CDR3 in DNA: TGTGCCAGCACCGCCCAGGGGTTTAACACTGAAGCTTTCTTT. Together with reference TRBV5-4 and TRBJ1-1, the CDR3 gives the full variable domain: ETGVTQSPTHLIKTRGQQVTLRCSSQSGHNTVSWYQQALGQGPQFIFQYYREEENGRGNFPPRFSGLQFPNYSSELNVNALELDDSALYLCASTAQGFNTEAFFGQGTRLTVV.